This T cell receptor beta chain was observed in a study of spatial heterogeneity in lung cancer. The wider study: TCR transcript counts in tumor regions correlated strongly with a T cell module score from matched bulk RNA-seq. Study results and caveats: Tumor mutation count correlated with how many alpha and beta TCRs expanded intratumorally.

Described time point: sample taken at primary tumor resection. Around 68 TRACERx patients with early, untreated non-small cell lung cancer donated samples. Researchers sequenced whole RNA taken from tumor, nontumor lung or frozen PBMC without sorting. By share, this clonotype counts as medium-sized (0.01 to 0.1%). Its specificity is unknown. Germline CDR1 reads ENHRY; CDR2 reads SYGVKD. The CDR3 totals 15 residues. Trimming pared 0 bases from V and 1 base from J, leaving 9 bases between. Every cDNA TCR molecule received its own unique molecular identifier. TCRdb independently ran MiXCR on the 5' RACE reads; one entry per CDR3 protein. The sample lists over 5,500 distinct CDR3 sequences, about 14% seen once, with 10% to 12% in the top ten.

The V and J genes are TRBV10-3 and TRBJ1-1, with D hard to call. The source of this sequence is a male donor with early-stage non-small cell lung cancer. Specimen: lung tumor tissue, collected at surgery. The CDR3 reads CAISESTVTNTEAFF. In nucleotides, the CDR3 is TGTGCCATCAGTGAGTCAACAGTGACGAACACTGAAGCTTTCTTT.